This TCR beta chain derives from a study of T-cell reconstitution after alpha-beta-depleted transplantation in children. Study conclusions and caveats: Reportedly, only several hundred clones from non-depleted graft cells drove alpha-beta T-cell counts at about two months. Day-60 TCRbeta diversity that was high in some patients was derived from surviving recipient T cells and thymic progenitors. Newly made T cells mostly supplied T-cell counts and diversity one year after transplant.

For TCRbeta, the library was prepared with unique molecular identifiers. TCRdb re-called the PCR reads through MiXCR, storing one row per CDR3 protein. The sample lists 200,000 to 250,000 distinct CDR3 sequences; roughly 9.1% were seen once. Germline values: CDR1 ENHRY, CDR2 SYGVKD. The V segment lost 2 bases and the J segment 2 bases; nucleotides outside the gene matches: 16. The CDR3 has 19 residues. In its sample, this clonotype was seen a few times. The antigen remains undetermined. The receptor was derived from a male patient aged 2-15 years who had a stem cell transplant for acute myeloid leukemia, so the T cells may come from the graft donor. V usage is TRBV10-3 and J usage is TRBJ2-3, with 7 bases identical to TRBD2. Sample: PBMCs, mostly from graft donor cells, taken 360 days after TCRalphabeta/CD19-depleted stem cell transplant. CDR3: CAISEPRQAGASFTDTQYF. The CDR3 DNA sequence: TGTGCCATCAGTGAGCCCCGGCAGGCGGGAGCCAGCTTCACAGATACGCAGTATTTT.